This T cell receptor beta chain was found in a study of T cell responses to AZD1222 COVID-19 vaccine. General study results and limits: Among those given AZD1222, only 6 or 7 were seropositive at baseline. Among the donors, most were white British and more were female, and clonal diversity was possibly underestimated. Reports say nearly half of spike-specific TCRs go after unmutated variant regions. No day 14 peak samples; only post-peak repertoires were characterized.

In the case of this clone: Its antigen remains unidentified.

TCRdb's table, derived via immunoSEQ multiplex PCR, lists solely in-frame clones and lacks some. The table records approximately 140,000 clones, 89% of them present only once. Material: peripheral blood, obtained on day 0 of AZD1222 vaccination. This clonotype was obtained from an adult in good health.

The DNA for the CDR3 is TGCAGTGCTAGTGGTAGCGGGAGCACAGATACGCAGTATTTT. Protein sequence: CSASGSGSTDTQYF. The chain joins TRBV20-1 to TRBJ2-3, with TRBD2 matching over 7 bases. Germline V gives CDR1 DFQATT, CDR2 SNEGSKA (reference sequence). The CDR3 spans 14 residues. The J segment lost 0 bases and the V segment lost 3 bases, leaving 3 bases of the junction unmatched.